The 30 T cell receptor beta chains below come from one sample, sequenced in a study of memory CD4+ T cells and cytomegalovirus serostatus. The sort gate was single viable CD3+CD4+CD8-CD45RO+ cells for memory CD4+ T cells. Clones were read by immunoSEQ multiplex PCR, and TCRdb kept only the in-frame ones, dropping some. The table records fewer than 40,000 clones, 60% to 85% of them present only once. Sequenced sample: memory CD4+ T cells from blood. The receptors shown here come from an adult in good health and CMV-seronegative.

V usage is TRBV5-6 and J usage is TRBJ2-5, with 7 bases lining up with TRBD1. CDR1 is SGHDT and CDR2 is YYEEEE in the germline V gene. The CDR3 is 13 amino acids. The V gene end was trimmed by 3 bases and the J gene end by 5 bases; junction bases not matched to a gene: 4. CDR3 sequence (DNA): TGTGCCAGCAGCTGGACAGGTTCCGAGACCCAGTACTTC. The encoded protein is CASSWTGSETQYF.

The rearrangement uses TRBV6-5 and TRBJ1-3; D remains unclear. The germline V gene encodes CDR1 MNHEY and CDR2 SVGAGI. Trimming removed 7 bases from V and 0 bases from J, with 10 bases in between. The CDR3 sequence is 14 residues long. The DNA of the CDR3 is TGTGCCAGCACCCGGCTGGGCTCTGGAAACACCATATATTTT. This encodes CASTRLGSGNTIYF.

The chain uses TRBV7-9 and TRBJ1-2; D possibly corresponds to TRBD1 (5 bases). The CDR3 is 14 residues long. V lost 5 bases, J lost 5 bases, and 15 bases lay in between. Germline loops: CDR1 SEHNR, CDR2 FQNEAQ (reference sequence). In DNA, the CDR3 is TGTGCCAGCAGCCGTAATGGACAAAAATATGGCTACACCTTC. The encoded protein is CASSRNGQKYGYTF.

The gene calls are TRBV7-6 and TRBJ2-5; D unresolved. The closer fit of TRBJ2-7 to the DNA end suggests the J call may be wrong. From germline, CDR1 is SGHVS and CDR2 FNYEAQ. The CDR3 sequence is 13 residues long. The CDR3 DNA sequence: TGTGCCAGCAGCTTGGGGTCAGGCTACGAGCAGTACTTC. It yields the protein CASSLGSGYEQYF.

The genes are TRBV7-2 and TRBJ2-3; D gene uncertain. The CDR3 runs 11 residues. V was cut by 5 bases and J by 4 bases, with 4 bases left in between. Germline CDR1 SGHTA, CDR2 FQGNSA. In DNA form, the CDR3 reads TGTGCCAGCAGCCGAGCAGATACGCAGTATTTT. It specifies CASSRADTQYF.

This rearrangement joins TRBV7-8 to TRBJ1-1; D unresolved. The V and J ends lost 5 bases and 4 bases respectively, with 17 bases between them. Per the germline V gene, CDR1 is SGHVS and CDR2 is FQNEAQ. CDR3 length: 15 residues. The CDR3 nucleotides read TGTGCCAGCAGCACCAGTAATGGTGTCACCACTGAAGCTTTCTTT. This codes for CASSTSNGVTTEAFF.

The chain employs TRBV2 and TRBJ1-4; D is unclear. The CDR3 extends over 14 amino acids. Trimming left V 5 bases short and J 4 bases short, with 11 bases between. Germline lookup yields CDR1 SNHLY and CDR2 FYNNEI. CDR3 loop: CASSFLDNNEKLFF. The CDR3 nucleotides read TGTGCCAGCAGTTTTTTAGACAATAATGAAAAACTGTTTTTT.

The gene calls are TRBV6-4 and TRBJ1-1; maybe TRBD1 (5 bases). V shed 3 bases and J shed 5 bases, with 10 bases lying between them. The CDR3 is made up of 13 amino acids. Germline V gene sequence: CDR1 MRHNA, CDR2 SNTAGT. The CDR3 nucleotides read TGTGCCAGCAGTGAAGATGGGGGAACTGAAGCTTTCTTT. Encoded protein: CASSEDGGTEAFF.

This rearrangement joins TRBV6-4 to TRBJ1-5; D remains unclear. This CDR3 is 13 amino acids long. The germline V gene encodes CDR1 MRHNA and CDR2 SNTAGT. The ends were cut back, 5 bases at V and 0 bases at J, with 5 bases in the middle. The CDR3 protein is CASSQGSNQPQHF. The CDR3 DNA reads TGTGCCAGCAGTCAAGGTAGCAATCAGCCCCAGCATTTT.

This clone was observed once. V is TRBV6-5 and J is TRBJ1-4; 7 positions agree with TRBD1. With 2 bases clipped from V and 8 bases from J, the junction kept 5 bases outside the gene matches. The germline CDR1 and CDR2 sequences are MNHEY and SVGAGI. This CDR3 has 14 amino acids. Written as DNA, the CDR3 is TGTGCCAGCAGTTACAAGGGGGCGCGCGAAAAACTGTTTTTT. Translated, it gives CASSYKGAREKLFF.

The rearrangement links TRBV5-1 to TRBJ2-3; 8 bases map to TRBD1. CDR1 and CDR2 from the germline V gene are SGHRS and YFSETQ. V was pared by 0 bases and J by 11 bases, with 17 bases of the junction left unmatched. This CDR3 contains 17 residues. The CDR3 region is CASSLARRQGAPRGQYF. For the CDR3, the DNA is TGCGCCAGCAGCTTGGCGAGAAGGCAGGGGGCCCCACGGGGGCAGTATTTT.

The rearrangement joins TRBV6-5 to TRBJ1-1, with TRBD1 identical over 12 bases. Germline CDR1 and CDR2: MNHEY and SVGAGI. The V segment lost 5 bases and the J segment 8 bases; nucleotides outside the gene matches: 3. The CDR3 is made up of 13 amino acids. For the CDR3, the DNA is TGTGCCAGCAGTCAGGGACAGGGGGCCGAAGCTTTCTTT. This encodes CASSQGQGAEAFF.

A single count supports this clone. The gene calls are TRBV19 and TRBJ2-3; D perhaps matches TRBD2 (6 bases). The germline V gene encodes CDR1 LNHDA and CDR2 SQIVND (reference sequence). V was pared by 3 bases and J by 5 bases, with 6 bases between. The CDR3 contains 12 residues. The CDR3 loop reads CASSMTRDTQYF. CDR3 nucleotide sequence: TGTGCCAGTAGTATGACTAGAGATACGCAGTATTTT.

This chain connects TRBV6-5 to TRBJ2-1; D not resolved. CDR1 is MNHEY, CDR2 SVGAGI, per germline. Between the trimmed V and J ends, which lost 7 bases and 6 bases, there was a span of 16 bases. CDR3 length: 14 residues. This CDR3 reads CASTSRVFPNEQFF. Written as DNA, the CDR3 is TGTGCCAGCACCTCTAGGGTTTTTCCCAATGAGCAGTTCTTC.

In this sample, this clone turned up once. This rearrangement joins TRBV18 to TRBJ1-5, with TRBD1 matching 8 bases. The J segment lost 5 bases and the V segment lost 6 bases, leaving 6 bases of the junction unmatched. The germline V gene has CDR1 KGHSH and CDR2 LQKENI. The CDR3 extends over 14 amino acids. The CDR3 DNA reads TGTGCCAGCTCTTCGAAGGACAGGGATCAGCCCCAGCATTTT. It translates to CASSSKDRDQPQHF.

This rearrangement joins TRBV11-2 to TRBJ1-1; 7 positions agree with TRBD1. The CDR3 is 12 residues long. Germline V gene lookup returns CDR1 SGHAT and CDR2 FQNNGV. The J segment lost 10 bases and the V segment lost 6 bases, leaving 8 bases of the junction unmatched. CDR3 coding DNA: TGTGCCAGCAGAGAGGAGGGGGCCGGAGCTTTCTTT. Protein sequence: CASREEGAGAFF.

The chain recombines TRBV19 with TRBJ1-4; the match to TRBD1 covers 8 bases. Germline V gene sequence: CDR1 LNHDA, CDR2 SQIVND (reference sequence). This CDR3 region has 15 residues. V was pared by 4 bases and J by 8 bases, with 9 bases of the junction left unmatched. The CDR3 spells CASSTRGTGAEKLFF. CDR3 DNA: TGTGCCAGTAGTACTCGCGGGACAGGAGCCGAAAAACTGTTTTTT.

The J gene is TRBJ1-6, the V gene TRBV5-1, with D perhaps matching TRBD1 (5 bases). The ends were cut back, 4 bases at V and 4 bases at J, with 12 bases in the middle. This CDR3 spans 15 amino acids. CDR1 is SGHRS and CDR2 is YFSETQ in the germline V gene. The CDR3 region is CASSLRQNYNSPLHF. Here the CDR3 DNA reads TGCGCCAGCAGCCTACGACAGAATTATAATTCACCCCTCCACTTT.

This rearrangement joins TRBV6-5 to TRBJ1-2; the D is unclear. Germline CDR1 and CDR2: MNHEY and SVGAGI. V shed 10 bases and J shed 3 bases, with 6 bases lying between them. This CDR3 is built from 10 residues. This CDR3 is CATRYYGYTF. For the CDR3, the DNA is TGTGCCACTCGCTACTATGGCTACACCTTC.

The chain couples TRBV29-1 to TRBJ2-1; 10 bases are shared with TRBD1. The CDR3 consists of 13 residues. From germline, CDR1 is SQVTM and CDR2 ANQGSEA. The V segment lost 1 base and the J segment 7 bases; nucleotides outside the gene matches: 1. The CDR3, as DNA: TGCAGCGTTGAAGGGACAGGGGGGAATGAGCAGTTCTTC. This codes for CSVEGTGGNEQFF.

The V call is TRBV9, the J call TRBJ1-6; 7 bases match TRBD1. V was clipped by 0 bases and J by 9 bases; unmatched bases: 9. Germline-derived CDR1 and CDR2 are SGDLS and YYNGEE. This CDR3 region has 16 residues. In nucleotides, the CDR3 is TGTGCCAGCAGCGTAGAGGTAAAGGGGGCAGTTTCACCCCTCCACTTT. Its translation is CASSVEVKGAVSPLHF.

The chain has TRBV7-6 and TRBJ2-1; TRBD2 matches 7 bases. Germline V gene data show CDR1 as SGHVS and CDR2 as FNYEAQ. CDR3 length: 16 residues. The junction had 10 bases not matched to a gene; V was cut back by 0 bases and J by 8 bases. CDR3 nucleotides: TGTGCCAGCAGCTTAGCGGGGCAGCGGGGTTTCGATGAGCAGTTCTTC. It yields the protein CASSLAGQRGFDEQFF.

The rearrangement uses TRBV11-2 and TRBJ2-2; perhaps TRBD2 as D (5 bases). V lost 2 bases and J lost 5, with 9 bases in between. Germline V CDR1 and CDR2: SGHAT, FQNNGV. The CDR3 sequence is 14 residues long. The CDR3 spells CASSLTRGTGELFF. The CDR3, as DNA: TGTGCCAGCAGCTTAACTAGAGGGACCGGGGAGCTGTTTTTT.

This chain connects TRBV6-5 to TRBJ1-2; perhaps TRBD1 as D (6 bases). The germline V gene encodes CDR1 MNHEY and CDR2 SVGAGI. The CDR3 length is 15 residues. V lost 6 bases and J lost 8, with 22 bases in between. CDR3 amino acids: CASSQTITGSGGYTF. The CDR3 DNA follows: TGTGCCAGCAGCCAAACTATTACAGGGTCGGGCGGCTACACCTTC.

The rearrangement joins TRBV2 to TRBJ1-5, with TRBD1 as a possible D gene (5 bases). The V end lost 3 bases, the J end lost 3 bases, and 12 bases lay between the germline ends. The CDR3 sequence is 15 residues long. The germline CDR1 and CDR2 sequences are SNHLY and FYNNEI. The CDR3 nucleotides are TGTGCCAGCAGTGAGTTCCGGGGCCTCAATCAGCCCCAGCATTTT. Translation gives CASSEFRGLNQPQHF.

The chain employs TRBV7-6 and TRBJ2-2, with unresolved D. Germline loops: CDR1 SGHVS, CDR2 FNYEAQ. The germline V and J ends were trimmed by 5 bases and 0 bases, with 10 bases remaining between them. The CDR3 runs to 15 residues. The CDR3 loop is CASSLKATNTGELFF. CDR3 nucleotide sequence: TGTGCCAGCAGCCTCAAGGCCACGAACACCGGGGAGCTGTTTTTT.

The V and J genes are TRBV10-3 and TRBJ1-5; D call uncertain. Trimming pared 6 bases from V and 5 bases from J, leaving 11 bases between. Germline V CDR1 and CDR2: ENHRY, SYGVKD. The CDR3 is 13 residues long. In DNA, the CDR3 is TGTGCCATCAGCCCGGACCACGATCAGCCCCAGCATTTT. It yields the protein CAISPDHDQPQHF.

This clone was counted a few times. This chain joins TRBV5-5 and TRBJ2-7; tentative D call: TRBD1 (6 bases). The CDR3 is made up of 15 amino acids. Between the trimmed V and J ends, which lost 3 bases and 3 bases, there was a span of 16 bases. Germline V lookup: CDR1 SGHKS, CDR2 YYEKEE (reference sequence). The CDR3 reads CASSSSNRDLYEQYF. The CDR3, as DNA: TGTGCCAGCAGCTCCTCTAACAGGGACCTCTACGAGCAGTACTTC.

The genes are TRBV18 and TRBJ2-5; no clear D gene. Trimming left V 2 bases short and J 5 bases short, with 9 bases between. CDR3 length equals 13 residues. CDR1 is KGHSH, CDR2 LQKENI, per germline. The DNA for the CDR3 is TGTGCCAGCTCACCAGTTCTCGGGGAGACCCAGTACTTC. Residues: CASSPVLGETQYF.

The chain recombines TRBV5-6 with TRBJ1-4, with D tentatively TRBD1 (5 bases). The CDR3 contains 14 residues. Trimming removed 5 bases at V and 4 bases at J, with 12 bases between. Germline V gene sequence: CDR1 SGHDT, CDR2 YYEEEE. The chain's CDR3 is CASRKGQFNEKLFF. CDR3 DNA sequence: TGTGCCAGCAGAAAGGGGCAGTTTAATGAAAAACTGTTTTTT.